The 26 T cell receptor beta chains below come from one sample, sequenced in a study of T-cell reconstitution after alpha-beta-depleted transplantation in children. The authors prepared the TCRbeta library with unique molecular identifiers. MiXCR, run by TCRdb on the PCR reads, gives a single entry per CDR3 protein. The data contain about 900,000 distinct CDR3 sequences, roughly 29% of them singletons. Specimen: PBMCs, mostly from graft donor cells, collected 360 days after TCRalphabeta/CD19-depleted stem cell transplant. The source is a boy under two years old who had a stem cell transplant for SCID, so the T cells may come from the graft donor.

This clonotype came up a few times. The rearrangement joins TRBV4-3 to TRBJ2-1, with TRBD1 as a possible D gene (6 bases). The germline CDR1 and CDR2 sequences are LGHNA and YSLEER. Trimming removed 2 bases from V and 2 bases from J, with 16 bases in between. The CDR3 is 17 amino acids. The CDR3 protein is CASSQRGWTETYNEQFF. CDR3 nucleotide sequence: TGCGCCAGCAGCCAAAGGGGGTGGACAGAAACCTACAATGAGCAGTTCTTC.

This clonotype was counted a few times. V and J are TRBV5-1 and TRBJ2-7; D is possibly TRBD1 or TRBD2 (5 bases each). V lost 4 bases and J 2 bases, leaving 19 bases between the germline ends. The germline V gene encodes CDR1 SGHRS and CDR2 YFSETQ. This CDR3 spans 16 amino acids. The CDR3 sequence: CASSGGFLATTYEQYF. CDR3 nucleotides: TGCGCCAGCAGCGGGGGTTTCCTAGCTACCACCTACGAGCAGTACTTC.

The gene calls are TRBV2 and TRBJ2-5; the match to TRBD2 covers 8 bases. There are 16 residues in the CDR3. The germline CDR1 and CDR2 sequences are SNHLY and FYNNEI. Germline trimming cut 1 base from V and 5 bases from J; bases unmatched to any gene: 9. In DNA form, the CDR3 reads TGTGCCAGCAGTGAAGTGTTCGGGAGGGTCGGGGAGACCCAGTACTTC. The encoded protein is CASSEVFGRVGETQYF.

The table lists this clonotype with a few counts. This chain joins TRBV20-1 and TRBJ1-1; D unclear. The CDR3 totals 13 residues. Germline V lookup: CDR1 DFQATT, CDR2 SNEGSKA (reference sequence). Trimming removed 2 bases at V and 6 bases at J, with 13 bases between. Here the CDR3 DNA reads TGCAGTGCTAGACTTGTCCCCGGCGCTGAAGCTTTCTTT. Its translation is CSARLVPGAEAFF.

DNA for the CDR3: TGTGCCACCAGTGACACCTTTGGGACAGGCCTGGAACGGCCCCAGCATTTT. Protein: CATSDTFGTGLERPQHF. The rearrangement links TRBV24-1 to TRBJ1-5; TRBD1 aligns across 8 bases. The germline V gene encodes CDR1 KGHDR and CDR2 SFDVKD. The CDR3 consists of 17 residues. The V segment lost 4 bases and the J segment 9 bases; nucleotides outside the gene matches: 16.

This clonotype has just one count. V gene TRBV18 combines with J gene TRBJ2-1; tentatively, D is TRBD1 (6 bases). V lost 3 bases and J 3 bases, leaving 15 bases between the germline ends. The CDR3 consists of 16 residues. Germline CDR1 reads KGHSH; CDR2 reads LQKENI. The CDR3 loop is CASSPPQGYNYNEQFF. The CDR3 region has the DNA TGTGCCAGCTCACCTCCACAGGGCTATAACTACAATGAGCAGTTCTTC. Filled out from reference TRBV18 and TRBJ2-1, the complete variable domain reads NAGVMQNPRHLVRRRGQEARLRCSPMKGHSHVYWYRQLPEEGLKFMVYLQKENIIDESGMPKERFSAEFPKEGPSILRIQQVVRGDSAAYFCASSPPQGYNYNEQFFGPGTRLTVL.

This clonotype was seen more than once but under ten times. The V and J genes are TRBV21-1 and TRBJ1-2; TRBD1 was called by the table and not checked on the DNA. TRBV21-1 is a documented pseudogene. The CDR3 loop spans 17 amino acids. CDR3 nucleotides: TGTGCCAGCAGCAAAGCCGGGGACAGGCGCCCGAATTATGGCTACACCTTC. This translates into CASSKAGDRRPNYGYTF.

The chain couples TRBV19 to TRBJ2-1, with TRBD1 matching over 8 bases. V was pared by 6 bases and J by 2 bases, with 6 bases of the junction left unmatched. The CDR3 is made up of 15 amino acids. The germline CDR1 and CDR2 sequences are LNHDA and SQIVND (reference sequence). CDR3 loop: CASSRGQGPYNEQFF. CDR3 nucleotide sequence: TGTGCCAGTAGCCGAGGACAGGGCCCCTACAATGAGCAGTTCTTC.

This clonotype has a handful of counts. The J gene is TRBJ2-5, the V gene TRBV7-9; D gene uncertain. CDR3 length: 15 residues. V lost 0 bases to trimming and J lost 2 bases, with 10 bases between them. CDR1 SEHNR and CDR2 FQNEAQ come from the germline V gene (reference sequence). Here the CDR3 reads CASSLALRVQETQYF. The CDR3 region has the DNA TGTGCCAGCAGCTTAGCGCTTAGGGTTCAAGAGACCCAGTACTTC.

The chain carries TRBV6-5 and TRBJ1-3; the D is unclear. Germline V gives CDR1 MNHEY, CDR2 SVGAGI. This CDR3 spans 14 amino acids. Trimming cost V 0 bases and J 6 bases, with 9 bases left between them. The CDR3: CASSYSSPTNTIYF. The CDR3 nucleotides read TGTGCCAGCAGTTACTCGTCCCCTACAAACACCATATATTTT.

This chain uses TRBV6-5 with TRBJ2-1; D may be TRBD1 (6 bases). This CDR3 has 14 residues. Germline loops: CDR1 MNHEY, CDR2 SVGAGI. V gave up 5 bases and J gave up 6 bases, with 14 bases separating them. The CDR3 protein is CASSTTGSRNEQFF. The CDR3 region has the DNA TGTGCCAGCAGTACTACAGGGTCTCGCAATGAGCAGTTCTTC.

The chain couples TRBV5-1 to TRBJ2-5; a possible D gene is TRBD1 (6 bases). Germline V lookup: CDR1 SGHRS, CDR2 YFSETQ. The germline V and J ends were trimmed by 4 bases and 4 bases, with 14 bases remaining between them. This CDR3 region has 14 residues. The CDR3 DNA reads TGCGCCAGCAGCATATCCGACAGGCGAGAGACCCAGTACTTC. This sequence encodes CASSISDRRETQYF.

The table lists this clonotype with a few counts. This chain uses TRBV25-1 with TRBJ1-6; D unresolved. Per germline, CDR1 MGHDK and CDR2 SYGVNS. The CDR3 is 14 amino acids. V gave up 3 bases and J gave up 9 bases, with 12 bases separating them. Here the CDR3 reads CASSEGGWSSPLHF. DNA of the CDR3: TGTGCCAGCAGTGAGGGTGGGTGGAGTTCACCCCTCCACTTT.

The chain employs TRBV7-3 and TRBJ2-7; a weak D match, TRBD2 (6 bases). This CDR3 spans 16 amino acids. Trimming left V 1 base short and J 6 bases short, with 19 bases between. The germline V gene has CDR1 SGHTA and CDR2 FQGTGA. CDR3 DNA sequence: TGTGCCAGCAGCTTAAGTCCGTGGGGGGATCGGAGCGAGCAGTACTTC. Residues: CASSLSPWGDRSEQYF.

This clonotype was observed a single time. The chain is built from TRBV4-1 and TRBJ1-4; tentatively, D is TRBD1 (5 bases). The CDR3 consists of 14 residues. V shed 4 bases and J shed 7 bases, with 13 bases lying between them. Germline CDR1 and CDR2: MGHRA and YSYEKL. DNA of the CDR3: TGCGCCAGCAGCCCGAGGGGAGATGGTGAAAAACTGTTTTTT. Residues: CASSPRGDGEKLFF.

V usage is TRBV3-1 and J usage is TRBJ1-3; D gene ambiguous. Germline V gene lookup returns CDR1 LGHDT and CDR2 YNNKEL (reference sequence). Deletions cut 2 bases from V and 8 bases from J, with 16 bases between. The CDR3 is made up of 15 amino acids. The CDR3 loop reads CASSQSYGRADTIYF. The CDR3 nucleotides read TGTGCCAGCAGCCAAAGTTACGGCCGGGCGGACACCATATATTTT.

The gene calls are TRBV3-1 and TRBJ2-5; D possibly matches TRBD1 or TRBD2 (5 bases each). V lost 7 bases to trimming and J lost 4 bases, with 16 bases between them. The CDR3 has 14 amino acids. Looked up from germline, CDR1 is LGHDT and CDR2 is YNNKEL (reference sequence). CDR3 residues: CASKRDLNGETQYF. Written as DNA, the CDR3 is TGTGCCAGCAAACGGGACCTTAATGGAGAGACCCAGTACTTC.

This clonotype showed up many times. This rearrangement joins TRBV7-9 to TRBJ2-1; 7 bases fit TRBD2. Germline trimming cut 6 bases from V and 4 bases from J; bases unmatched to any gene: 9. The CDR3 is 15 residues long. The germline V gene has CDR1 SEHNR and CDR2 FQNEAQ (reference sequence). The DNA for the CDR3 is TGTGCCAGCAGTTCTCCGGGGGGACCATACAATGAGCAGTTCTTC. This gives the protein CASSSPGGPYNEQFF.

This chain uses TRBV12-3 or TRBV12-4 with TRBJ2-7, with D possibly being TRBD1 (6 bases). This CDR3 comprises 13 residues. Trimming took off 7 bases at V and 2 bases at J, with 12 bases between the two ends. CDR3 residues: CASKGSGAYEQYF. The CDR3 DNA reads TGTGCCAGCAAAGGGTCAGGGGCCTACGAGCAGTACTTC.

This clonotype appeared many times. This chain links TRBV12-3 or TRBV12-4 with TRBJ2-1; D is perhaps TRBD1 (6 bases). V was clipped by 3 bases and J by 9 bases, with 18 bases between them. The CDR3 sequence is 15 residues long. CDR3 loop: CASSFFRGLRGEQFF. DNA of the CDR3: TGTGCCAGCAGTTTTTTTCGCGGCCTCAGGGGTGAGCAGTTCTTC.

This chain joins TRBV25-1 and TRBJ2-1; TRBD2 aligns across 7 bases. CDR3 length: 12 amino acids. Germline CDR1 is MGHDK and CDR2 is SYGVNS. CDR3 coding DNA: TGTGCTGCCGGACTAGGCTACAATGAGCAGTTCTTC. Protein: CAAGLGYNEQFF.

This clonotype appeared many times. The chain employs TRBV20-1 and TRBJ1-4, with D uncertain. Per germline, CDR1 DFQATT and CDR2 SNEGSKA (reference sequence). This CDR3 spans 15 amino acids. V gave up 0 bases and J gave up 8 bases, with 16 bases separating them. DNA of the CDR3: TGCAGTGCTAGAGATTTTATATCCGAAGGGGAAAAACTGTTTTTT. It codes for CSARDFISEGEKLFF.

The sample holds a few counts of this clonotype. The chain couples TRBV3-1 to TRBJ1-1; D remains unclear. The germline gives CDR1 LGHDT, CDR2 YNNKEL (reference sequence). This CDR3 is 16 amino acids long. Trimming took 3 bases from V and 1 from J, leaving 15 bases between them. CDR3 bases: TGTGCCAGCAGCCAGACCCCTGGACGGGCGAACACTGAAGCTTTCTTT. It specifies CASSQTPGRANTEAFF.

The chain combines TRBV28 with TRBJ2-5; 7 bases line up with TRBD2. The length of the CDR3 is 15 residues. CDR1 is MDHEN and CDR2 is SYDVKM in the germline V gene. Trimming took 7 bases from V and 0 from J; bases not matched to a gene: 8. The CDR3 DNA is TGTGCCAGCACCTCGGAGGGAGGGTACCAAGAGACCCAGTACTTC. Protein sequence: CASTSEGGYQETQYF. The entire variable domain, with the rest obtained from reference TRBV28 and TRBJ2-5, is as follows: DVKVTQSSRYLVKRTGEKVFLECVQDMDHENMFWYRQDPGLGLRLIYFSYDVKMKEKGDIPEGYSVSREKKERFSLILESASTNQTSMYLCASTSEGGYQETQYFGPGTRLLVL.

The J gene is TRBJ2-5, the V gene TRBV12-3 or TRBV12-4; D might be TRBD1 or TRBD2, each matching 7 bases. V shed 6 bases and J shed 7 bases, with 15 bases lying between them. CDR3 length equals 13 residues. CDR3 region: CASRGGSGGTQYF. Written as DNA, the CDR3 is TGTGCCAGCAGGGGGGGGTCAGGGGGGACCCAGTACTTC.

The chain carries TRBV5-1 and TRBJ2-1, with D perhaps matching TRBD1 (6 bases). V was clipped by 4 bases and J by 0 bases, with 17 bases between them. This CDR3 region has 17 residues. Germline lookup yields CDR1 SGHRS and CDR2 YFSETQ. DNA of the CDR3: TGCGCCAGCAGCCTGAACCAGGGGTTAAGCTCCTACAATGAGCAGTTCTTC. Its protein product is CASSLNQGLSSYNEQFF.